This T cell receptor beta chain came from a study of technical replicates of blood from several donors (dated by TCRdb to the late 2010s). There are 12 amino acids in the CDR3, from cysteine to phenylalanine inclusive. The DNA shown is the 36-base CDR3, in frame from base 1. Between the V and J ends, shortened by 7 bases and 5 bases respectively, the junction contains 12 bases. Via the germline V gene (reference sequence), CDR1 is SEHNR and CDR2 FQNEAQ. Note on this clone: The antigen it recognizes is unknown. One base away there is no much larger clone; base qualities are not given.

The library was obtained by the immunoSEQ multiplex PCR assay. As stored in TCRdb, this immuneACCESS dataset retains in-frame rearrangements with V and J assigned. A fraction of the clones does not appear; measured against another copy, unresolved V genes explain less than half of the discrepancy, and the remainder lacks a known reason. The sample yields 74,000 or so clones; 85% to 95% were counted once. Around 0.4% of the sample rests with the top ten. The receptor chain draws on TRBV7-9 and TRBJ2-7, with no reliable assignment of the D segment. This clonotype was obtained from a human donor in good health. The sample taken for sequencing was T cells isolated from PBMCs. In nucleotides, the sequence is TGTGCCAGCAAACCCTTTGCGCACGAGCAGTACTTC. Its product reads: CASKPFAHEQYF.